Below are 8 T cell receptor beta chains sequenced from a single sample in a study of T cells in Graves' hyperthyroidism and ophthalmopathy (dated by TCRdb to the late 2010s). Library preparation used multiplex PCR. Sequencing relied on an Illumina HiSeq 2000. Amplification of TCR beta CDR3 regions was carried out from RNA transcripts. For the first round of RT-PCR on the TCR CDR3, the HTBI primer set was used together with the Qiagen OneStep RT-PCR kit. TCRdb took the public reads, trimmed them with fastp at Q25, ran MiXCR for clone calling and kept in-frame beta chains. Entries that share a CDR3 protein sequence are merged under the most common genes and DNA. For this sample there are 130,000 or so distinct CDR3 sequences; approximately 24% appear just once. Of the sample, more than 65% is held by the ten largest clones. Sequences were obtained from blood. The receptors were gathered from a woman in her 50s with Graves' hyperthyroidism that later progressed to Graves' ophthalmopathy.

This chain links TRBV27 with TRBJ1-5, with D hard to call. The V end lost 5 bases, the J end lost 7 bases, and 9 bases lay between the germline ends. The CDR3 length is 12 residues. Germline V gene data show CDR1 as MNHEY and CDR2 as SMNVEV (reference sequence). The CDR3 spells CASSAQGQPQHF. The CDR3 DNA is TGTGCCAGCAGTGCACAAGGGCAGCCCCAGCATTTT.

This clonotype was recorded at least ten times. V usage is TRBV18 and J usage is TRBJ1-2, with TRBD1 as a possible D gene (6 bases). Germline values: CDR1 KGHSH, CDR2 LQKENI. Trimming shortened V by 3 bases and J by 1 base, and 12 bases separated the two germline ends. The CDR3 length is 15 residues. CDR3 in DNA: TGTGCCAGCTCACCCCGACAGGACCTTAACTATGGCTACACCTTC. Its protein product is CASSPRQDLNYGYTF.

The rearrangement uses TRBV30 and TRBJ1-5; the D gene is possibly TRBD1 (5 bases). Germline V gene sequence: CDR1 GTSNPN, CDR2 SVGIG (reference sequence). The V and J ends lost 0 bases and 0 bases respectively, with 15 bases between them. The length of the CDR3 is 17 residues. This CDR3 is CAWSVIVSGRSNQPQHF. The CDR3 DNA reads TGTGCCTGGAGTGTAATTGTCTCGGGGCGTAGCAATCAGCCCCAGCATTTT.

The table lists this clonotype with many counts. The rearrangement uses TRBV20-1 and TRBJ1-2; 9 bases match TRBD1. Germline assignment: CDR1 DFQATT and CDR2 SNEGSKA (reference sequence). Losses at the gene ends were 7 bases for V and 5 bases for J; bases not matched to a gene: 5. This CDR3 comprises 12 residues. In DNA form, the CDR3 reads TGCAGTGGTACCGGGACAGGGTATGGCTACACCTTC. The encoded protein is CSGTGTGYGYTF.

The chain is built from TRBV28 and TRBJ1-1; 10 positions match TRBD1. The CDR3 runs to 16 residues. CDR1 is MDHEN and CDR2 is SYDVKM in the germline V gene. After removal of 4 bases from V and 1 base from J, the junction contained 6 bases not matched to a gene. CDR3 DNA sequence: TGTGCCAGCAGTTCCCTCGGACAGGGGGGGAACACTGAAGCTTTCTTT. Protein product: CASSSLGQGGNTEAFF.

This clonotype was counted at least ten times. The chain uses TRBV29-1 and TRBJ1-1; D is unresolved. The CDR3 spans 10 residues. CDR1 and CDR2 (germline): SQVTM, ANQGSEA. V dropped 4 bases and J dropped 6 bases, with 6 bases sitting between them. This CDR3 is CSVARAEAFF. CDR3 in DNA: TGCAGCGTTGCCCGGGCTGAAGCTTTCTTT.

Notes on this clonotype: A much larger clone lies a single base off, so this may be a read error. The CDR3 ends on some other residue instead of the conserved phenylalanine or tryptophan, so this is likely a read error. The V gene is TRBV2, the J gene TRBJ2-7, with D possibly being TRBD2 (6 bases). Trimming removed 2 bases at V and 7 bases at J, with 9 bases between. Germline lookup yields CDR1 SNHLY and CDR2 FYNNEI. The CDR3 is made up of 12 amino acids. The CDR3 nucleotides read TGTGCCAGCAGTGAAAGTGCGGGGGAGCAGTACCTC. It encodes CASSESAGEQYL.

V is TRBV11-2 and J is TRBJ2-1; 7 positions match TRBD2. The CDR3 is 15 amino acids. V gave up 1 base and J gave up 12 bases; unmatched junction bases: 12. Germline loops: CDR1 SGHAT, CDR2 FQNNGV. The CDR3 nucleotides read TGTGCCAGCAGCTTAGGTCGCGGGGGTACTTACCGGCAGTTCTTC. The encoded protein is CASSLGRGGTYRQFF.